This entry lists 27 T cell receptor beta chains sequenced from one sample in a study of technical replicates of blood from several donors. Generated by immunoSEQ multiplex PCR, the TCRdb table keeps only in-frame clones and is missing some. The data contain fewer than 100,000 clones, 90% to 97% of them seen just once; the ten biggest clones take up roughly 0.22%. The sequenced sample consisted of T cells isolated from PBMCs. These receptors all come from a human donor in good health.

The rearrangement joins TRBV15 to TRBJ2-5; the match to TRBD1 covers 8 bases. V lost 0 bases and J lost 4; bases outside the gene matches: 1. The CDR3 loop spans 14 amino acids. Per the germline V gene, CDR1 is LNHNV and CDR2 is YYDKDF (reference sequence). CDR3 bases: TGTGCCACCAGCAGAGACAGGGGGCGAGAGACCCAGTACTTC. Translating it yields CATSRDRGRETQYF.

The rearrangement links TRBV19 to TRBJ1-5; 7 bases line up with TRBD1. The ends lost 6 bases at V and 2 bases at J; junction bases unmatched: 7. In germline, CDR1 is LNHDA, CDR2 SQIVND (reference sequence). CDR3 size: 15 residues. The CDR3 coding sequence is TGTGCCAGTAGAACCCTAGGACAGGGCAATCAGCCCCAGCATTTT. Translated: CASRTLGQGNQPQHF.

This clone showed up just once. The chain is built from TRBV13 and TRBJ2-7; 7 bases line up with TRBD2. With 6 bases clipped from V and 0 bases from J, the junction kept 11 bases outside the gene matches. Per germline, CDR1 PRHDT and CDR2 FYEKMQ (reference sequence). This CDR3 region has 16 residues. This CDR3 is CASRKVAGESSYEQYF. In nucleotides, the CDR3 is TGTGCCAGCAGGAAAGTCGCGGGGGAGAGCTCCTACGAGCAGTACTTC.

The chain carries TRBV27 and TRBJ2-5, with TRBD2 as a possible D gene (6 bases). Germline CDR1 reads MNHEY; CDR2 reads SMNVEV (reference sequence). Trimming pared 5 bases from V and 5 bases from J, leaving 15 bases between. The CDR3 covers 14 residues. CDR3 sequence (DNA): TGTGCCAGCAGTCCCTTGACTAGTCGGGAGACCCAGTACTTC. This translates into CASSPLTSRETQYF.

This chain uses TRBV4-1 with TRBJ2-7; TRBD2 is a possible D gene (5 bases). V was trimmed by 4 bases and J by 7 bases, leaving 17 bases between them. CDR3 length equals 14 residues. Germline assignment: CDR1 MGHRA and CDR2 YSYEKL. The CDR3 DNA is TGCGCCAGCAGCCCCCAGCCTCCGGGCGGGGAGCAGTACTTC. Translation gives CASSPQPPGGEQYF.

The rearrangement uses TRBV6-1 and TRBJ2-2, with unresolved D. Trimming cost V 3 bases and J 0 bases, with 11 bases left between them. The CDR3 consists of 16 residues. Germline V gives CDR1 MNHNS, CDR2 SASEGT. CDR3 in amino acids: CASSDEENANTGELFF. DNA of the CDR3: TGTGCCAGCAGTGATGAGGAGAACGCGAACACCGGGGAGCTGTTTTTT.

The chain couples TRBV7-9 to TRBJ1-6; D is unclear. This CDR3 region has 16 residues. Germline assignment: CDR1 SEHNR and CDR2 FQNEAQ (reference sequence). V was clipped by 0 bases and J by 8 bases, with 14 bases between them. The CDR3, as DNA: TGTGCCAGCAGCTTAGCTTTCGGGGAGTTGGATTCACCCCTCCACTTT. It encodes CASSLAFGELDSPLHF.

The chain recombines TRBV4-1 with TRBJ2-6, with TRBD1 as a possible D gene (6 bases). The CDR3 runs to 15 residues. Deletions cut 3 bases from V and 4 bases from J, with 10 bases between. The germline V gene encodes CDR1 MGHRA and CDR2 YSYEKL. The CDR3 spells CASSHPGAGANVLTF. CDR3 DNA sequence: TGCGCCAGCAGCCACCCAGGGGCCGGGGCCAACGTCCTGACTTTC.

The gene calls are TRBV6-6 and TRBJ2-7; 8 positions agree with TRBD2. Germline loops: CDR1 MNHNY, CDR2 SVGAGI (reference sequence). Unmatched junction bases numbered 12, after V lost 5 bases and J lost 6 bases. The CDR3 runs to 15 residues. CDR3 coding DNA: TGTGCCAGCAGTCCCCGGGGAAGCGGGAGTGTCGAGCAGTACTTC. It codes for CASSPRGSGSVEQYF.

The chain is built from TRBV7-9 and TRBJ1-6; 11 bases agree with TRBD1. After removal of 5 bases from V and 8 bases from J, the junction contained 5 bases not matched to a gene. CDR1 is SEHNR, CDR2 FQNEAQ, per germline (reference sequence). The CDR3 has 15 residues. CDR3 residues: CASSKGQGVYSPLHF. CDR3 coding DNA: TGTGCCAGCAGCAAGGGACAGGGGGTTTATTCACCCCTCCACTTT.

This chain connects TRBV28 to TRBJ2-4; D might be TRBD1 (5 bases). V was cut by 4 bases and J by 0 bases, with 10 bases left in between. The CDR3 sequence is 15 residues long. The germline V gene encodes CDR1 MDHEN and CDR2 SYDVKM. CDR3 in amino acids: CASSSRGLAKNIQYF. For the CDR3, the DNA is TGTGCCAGCAGTTCAAGGGGATTAGCCAAAAACATTCAGTACTTC.

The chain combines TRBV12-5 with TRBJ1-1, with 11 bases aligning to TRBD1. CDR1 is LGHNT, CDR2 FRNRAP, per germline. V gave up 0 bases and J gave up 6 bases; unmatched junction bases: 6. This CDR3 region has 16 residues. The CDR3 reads CASGLVLGQGAPEAFF. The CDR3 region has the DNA TGTGCTAGTGGTTTGGTACTCGGACAGGGGGCCCCTGAAGCTTTCTTT.

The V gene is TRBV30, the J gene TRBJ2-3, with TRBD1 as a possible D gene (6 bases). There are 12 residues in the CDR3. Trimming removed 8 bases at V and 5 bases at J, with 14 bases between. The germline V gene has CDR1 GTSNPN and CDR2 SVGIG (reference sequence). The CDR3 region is CAGTQGIDTQYF. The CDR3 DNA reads TGTGCCGGGACCCAGGGGATAGATACGCAGTATTTT.

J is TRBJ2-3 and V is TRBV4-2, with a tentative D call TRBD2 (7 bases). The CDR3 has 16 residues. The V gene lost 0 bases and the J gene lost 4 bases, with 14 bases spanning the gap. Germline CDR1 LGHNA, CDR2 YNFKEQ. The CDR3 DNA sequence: TGTGCCAGCAGCCAAGATTTGAGGGGGGGCGCAGATACGCAGTATTTT. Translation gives CASSQDLRGGADTQYF.

CDR3 DNA sequence: TGTGCCAGCAGACAGGGGGCGAGATCAATTAACACCGGGGAGCTGTTTTTT. Protein: CASRQGARSINTGELFF. The V gene is TRBV19, the J gene TRBJ2-2; the match to TRBD1 covers 10 bases. The CDR3 covers 17 residues. After removal of 9 bases from V and 2 bases from J, the junction contained 12 bases not matched to a gene. Germline assignment: CDR1 LNHDA and CDR2 SQIVND (reference sequence). The variable domain in full, completed from reference TRBV19 and TRBJ2-2, reads DGGITQSPKYLFRKEGQNVTLSCEQNLNHDAMYWYRQDPGQGLRLIYYSQIVNDFQKGDIAEGYSVSREKKESFPLTVTSAQKNPTAFYLCASRQGARSINTGELFFGEGSRLTVL.

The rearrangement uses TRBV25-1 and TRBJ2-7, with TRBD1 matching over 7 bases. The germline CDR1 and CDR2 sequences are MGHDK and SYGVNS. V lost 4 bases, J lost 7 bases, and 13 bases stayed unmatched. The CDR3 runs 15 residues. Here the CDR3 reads CASSGGRGNSYEQYF. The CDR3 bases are TGTGCCAGCAGTGGGGGCAGGGGGAATTCTTATGAGCAGTACTTC.

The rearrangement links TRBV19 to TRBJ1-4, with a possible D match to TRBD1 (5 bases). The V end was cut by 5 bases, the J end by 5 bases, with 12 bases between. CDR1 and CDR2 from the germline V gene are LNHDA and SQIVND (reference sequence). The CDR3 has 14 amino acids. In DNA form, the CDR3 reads TGTGCCAGTAGTGAAAGGACATCGAATGAAAAACTGTTTTTT. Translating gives CASSERTSNEKLFF.

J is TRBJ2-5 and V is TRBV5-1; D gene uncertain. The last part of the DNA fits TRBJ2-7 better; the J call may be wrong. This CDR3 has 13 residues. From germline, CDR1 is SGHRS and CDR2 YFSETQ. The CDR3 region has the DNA TGCGCCAGCAGCTTGGCGCGCTCCTACGAGCAGTACTTC. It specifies CASSLARSYEQYF.

The CDR3 DNA reads TGTGCCAGCAGTTACTCGACAGGGTACACTGAAGCTTTCTTT. Amino acid sequence: CASSYSTGYTEAFF. This chain connects TRBV6-5 to TRBJ1-1; TRBD1 agrees at 7 bases. J gave up 3 bases and V 0 bases, and 1 base lay outside the gene matches. Germline lookup yields CDR1 MNHEY and CDR2 SVGAGI. The CDR3 length is 14 residues.

In DNA form, the CDR3 reads TGTGCCAGCACCCGAACCTTTGAGGGGGCAGAGACCCAGTACTTC. Translated: CASTRTFEGAETQYF. The V call is TRBV2, the J call TRBJ2-5; 7 nucleotides line up with TRBD1. The trim removed 7 bases at V and 4 bases at J, leaving 12 bases unmatched. This CDR3 has 15 amino acids. From germline, CDR1 is SNHLY and CDR2 FYNNEI. Supplemented by reference TRBV2 and TRBJ2-5, the full variable domain reads EPEVTQTPSHQVTQMGQEVILRCVPISNHLYFYWYRQILGQKVEFLVSFYNNEISEKSEIFDDQFSVERPDGSNFTLKIRSTKLEDSAMYFCASTRTFEGAETQYFGPGTRLLVL.

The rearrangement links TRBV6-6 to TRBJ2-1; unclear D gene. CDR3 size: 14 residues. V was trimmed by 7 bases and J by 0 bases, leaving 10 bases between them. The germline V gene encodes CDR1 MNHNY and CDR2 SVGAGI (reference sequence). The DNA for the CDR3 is TGTGCCAGCACTTCTGCCAGCTCCTACAATGAGCAGTTCTTC. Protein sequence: CASTSASSYNEQFF.

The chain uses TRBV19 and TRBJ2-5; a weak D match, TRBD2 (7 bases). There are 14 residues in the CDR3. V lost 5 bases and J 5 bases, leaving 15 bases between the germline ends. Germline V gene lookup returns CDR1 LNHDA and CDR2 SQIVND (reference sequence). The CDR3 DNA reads TGTGCCAGTAGTCCACGGACTAGGGGGGAGACCCAGTACTTC. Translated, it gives CASSPRTRGETQYF.

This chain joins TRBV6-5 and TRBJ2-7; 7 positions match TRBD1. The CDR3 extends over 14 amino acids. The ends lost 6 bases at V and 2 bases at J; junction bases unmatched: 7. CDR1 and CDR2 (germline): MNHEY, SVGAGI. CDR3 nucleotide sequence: TGTGCCAGCAGGACCACAGGGGCGGCCTACGAGCAGTACTTC. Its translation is CASRTTGAAYEQYF.

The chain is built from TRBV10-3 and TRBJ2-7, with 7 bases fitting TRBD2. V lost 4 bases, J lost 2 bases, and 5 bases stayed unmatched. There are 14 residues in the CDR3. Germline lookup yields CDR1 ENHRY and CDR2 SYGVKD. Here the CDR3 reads CAISGTGGPYEQYF. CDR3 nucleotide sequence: TGTGCCATCAGTGGAACGGGGGGTCCCTACGAGCAGTACTTC.

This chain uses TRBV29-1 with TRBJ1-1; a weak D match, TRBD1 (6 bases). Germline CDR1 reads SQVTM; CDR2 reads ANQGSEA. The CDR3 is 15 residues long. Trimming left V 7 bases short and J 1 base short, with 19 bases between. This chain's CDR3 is CSARQERMRNTEAFF. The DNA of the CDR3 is TGCAGCGCCCGACAGGAAAGAATGAGGAACACTGAAGCTTTCTTT.

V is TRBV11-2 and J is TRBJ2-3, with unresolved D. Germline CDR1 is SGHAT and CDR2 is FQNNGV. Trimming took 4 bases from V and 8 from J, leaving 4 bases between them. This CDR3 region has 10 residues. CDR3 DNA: TGTGCCAGCAGCTCCTCTACGCAGTATTTT. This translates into CASSSSTQYF.

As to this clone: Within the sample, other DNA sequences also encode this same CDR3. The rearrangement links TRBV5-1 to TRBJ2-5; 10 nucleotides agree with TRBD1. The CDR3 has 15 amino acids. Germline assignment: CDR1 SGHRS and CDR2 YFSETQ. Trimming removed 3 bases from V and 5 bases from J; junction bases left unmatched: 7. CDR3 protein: CASSSPGQGVETQYF. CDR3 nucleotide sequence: TGCGCCAGCAGCTCTCCCGGACAGGGGGTGGAGACCCAGTACTTC. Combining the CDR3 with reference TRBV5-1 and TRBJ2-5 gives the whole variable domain KAGVTQTPRYLIKTRGQQVTLSCSPISGHRSVSWYQQTPGQGLQFLFEYFSETQRNKGNFPGRFSGRQFSNSRSEMNVSTLELGDSALYLCASSSPGQGVETQYFGPGTRLLVL.